This record covers a single T cell receptor beta chain. The sample originates from a study of a mutant IDH1 vaccine in newly diagnosed glioma. Overall study: The treated population exhibited a male proportion of about 62%, a female proportion of 37.5%, and a mean age of approximately 41 years. It was radiotherapy, temozolomide, or both that patients received previously, with most receiving both.

Using immunoSEQ multiplex PCR, the repertoire was profiled, and TCRdb retains in-frame clones only, with some absent. This table holds about 30,000 clones, roughly four fifths found once. Per the germline V gene, CDR1 is SEHNR and CDR2 is FQNEAQ (reference sequence). The CDR3 length is 12 residues. Trimming left V 2 bases short and J 5 bases short, with 7 bases between. Specified time point: baseline, week 1 (first vaccination visit). Treatment indicated: pre-vaccination baseline after standard-of-care therapy. The chain links TRBV7-9 to TRBJ2-7; D unclear. The source material was PBMCs, sampled from a glioma patient treated with radiotherapy, temozolomide or both. The TCR originated in a man in his thirties or forties with glioma. Here the CDR3 reads CASSLSGNEQYF. The CDR3 DNA follows: TGTGCCAGCAGCTTATCAGGTAACGAGCAGTACTTC.